This is a list of T cell receptor beta chains from one sample in a study of patients and donors after allogeneic stem cell transplantation. TCRdb re-analysed the RT-PCR reads in MiXCR, keeping a single row per CDR3 protein. Of over 150,000 distinct CDR3 sequences listed, roughly 31% were seen once; the top ten hold under 3.5%. Sequenced sample: blood, either unsorted or a sorted T cell fraction (not recorded which). All receptors derive from a human donor who was either an allogeneic HSCT recipient or a stem cell or donor lymphocyte infusion donor (not recorded which). It is not recorded whose cells these are; they may come from a transplant donor. CDR3s include the opening cysteine and the closing phenylalanine or tryptophan. D genes are given only for firm matches. Only some rows state a clone size, as once, few, many or a class for expanded clones.

>few|TRBJ1-5|.|TRBV30
CAWSVRRGPQHF
TGTGCCTGGAGTGTACGGAGGGGGCCCCAGCATTTT
>.|TRBJ1-5|.|TRBV12-3/TRBV12-4
CASSLRALSTVNQPQHF
TGTGCCAGCAGTCTCCGGGCCCTTTCTACGGTCAATCAGCCCCAGCATTTT
>few|TRBJ2-7|TRBD2|TRBV5-6
CASSFGLALEQYF
TGTGCCAGCAGCTTTGGACTAGCCCTCGAGCAGTACTTC
>.|TRBJ2-1|TRBD2|TRBV7-2
CASSLAGLAGAEEQFF
TGTGCCAGCAGCTTAGCGGGACTAGCGGGAGCTGAAGAGCAGTTCTTC
>once|TRBJ1-5|.|TRBV5-8
CASSSSTLKLNQPQHF
TGTGCCAGCAGCTCATCGACACTAAAGCTAAATCAGCCCCAGCATTTT
>.|TRBJ2-7|.|TRBV3-1
CASAKGVHEQYF
TGTGCCAGCGCCAAGGGGGTCCACGAGCAGTACTTC
>few|TRBJ2-7|TRBD2|TRBV6-2/TRBV6-3
CASRLQTSGAYYEQYF
TGTGCCAGCAGGCTACAAACTAGCGGAGCCTACTACGAGCAGTACTTC
>once|TRBJ2-7|TRBD2|TRBV20-1
CSARGLAYEQYF
TGCAGTGCTAGGGGACTAGCCTACGAGCAGTACTTC
>.|TRBJ2-5|.|TRBV12-3/TRBV12-4
CASSFKSPQYF
TGTGCCAGCAGTTTCAAGTCGCCCCAGTACTTC
>.|TRBJ1-5|.|TRBV7-9
CASSLGGGSNQPQHF
TGTGCCAGCAGCTTAGGGGGTGGTAGCAATCAGCCCCAGCATTTT
>few|TRBJ1-1|.|TRBV6-2/TRBV6-3
CASIRDKEAFF
TGTGCCAGCATTCGGGACAAGGAAGCTTTCTTT
>.|TRBJ1-1|.|TRBV14
CASSQDWGRGSGAFF
TGTGCCAGCAGCCAAGATTGGGGCCGCGGGAGTGGAGCTTTCTTT
>.|TRBJ1-6|.|TRBV28
CASSLPDRIAAPLHF
TGTGCCAGCAGTTTGCCAGACAGGATTGCTGCTCCCCTCCACTTT
>.|TRBJ1-1|.|TRBV12-3/TRBV12-4
CASSPVAGMKTEAFF
TGTGCCAGCAGTCCCGTGGCAGGGATGAAAACTGAAGCTTTCTTT
>.|TRBJ2-7|.|TRBV21-1
CASSKGREVLSSYEQYF
TGTGCCAGCAGCAAAGGCCGAGAAGTCCTAAGCTCCTACGAGCAGTACTTC
>.|TRBJ1-4|TRBD1|TRBV20-1
CSPRGYNEKLFF
TGCAGCCCCAGGGGGTATAATGAAAAACTGTTTTTT
>once|TRBJ2-3|TRBD2|TRBV20-1
CSASLALSTDTQYF
TGCAGTGCCTCACTAGCGTTGAGCACAGATACGCAGTATTTT
>few|TRBJ2-5|.|TRBV14
CASSFRGLETQYF
TGTGCCAGCAGCTTCAGGGGATTAGAGACCCAGTACTTC
>few|TRBJ2-1|.|TRBV14
CASSHGLASPGNEQFF
TGTGCCAGCAGCCACGGTCTAGCGTCCCCGGGGAATGAGCAGTTCTTC
>.|TRBJ2-1|TRBD2|TRBV27
CASSLVLAGDEQFF
TGTGCCAGCAGTTTGGTACTAGCGGGCGATGAGCAGTTCTTC
>.|TRBJ2-6|.|TRBV28
CASSDRSGANVLTF
TGTGCCAGCAGCGATCGCTCTGGGGCCAACGTCCTGACTTTC
>.|TRBJ2-7|TRBD1|TRBV5-6
CASSFIGTGGGEQYF
TGTGCCAGCAGCTTCATCGGGACAGGGGGCGGCGAGCAGTACTTC
>many|TRBJ1-5|.|TRBV27
CASSFFGAGDQPQHF
TGTGCCAGCAGTTTTTTCGGCGCTGGCGATCAGCCCCAGCATTTT
>.|TRBJ2-7|.|TRBV9
CASSVGVYEQYF
TGTGCCAGCAGCGTAGGGGTCTACGAGCAGTACTTC
>.|TRBJ2-7|.|TRBV20-1
CSAPRRAGEQYF
TGCAGTGCTCCCCGAAGGGCGGGAGAGCAGTACTTC
>.|TRBJ2-7|.|TRBV12-3/TRBV12-4
CASSFGTHFYEQYF
TGTGCCAGCAGTTTCGGGACTCATTTCTACGAGCAGTACTTC
>.|TRBJ1-1|.|TRBV2
CASRRGRIEAFF
TGTGCCAGCAGACGAGGACGGATTGAAGCTTTCTTT
>.|TRBJ1-4|.|TRBV28
CASGHLRGEKLFF
TGTGCCAGTGGACATCTTAGGGGTGAAAAACTGTTTTTT
>few|TRBJ1-5|.|TRBV19
CASSMEFYSNQPQHF
TGTGCCAGTAGTATGGAGTTCTATAGCAATCAGCCCCAGCATTTT
>.|TRBJ2-7|TRBD1|TRBV28
CASSGPNRGASYEQYF
TGTGCCAGCAGTGGCCCTAACAGGGGAGCCTCCTACGAGCAGTACTTC
>.|TRBJ2-7|.|TRBV15
CATSSKGNLPYEQYF
TGTGCCACCAGCAGCAAGGGCAACCTTCCCTACGAGCAGTACTTC
>few|TRBJ1-2|.|TRBV29-1
CSVVWQRRYGYTF
TGCAGCGTTGTGTGGCAACGAAGATATGGCTACACCTTC
>few|TRBJ2-1|.|TRBV7-2
CASSLYEFKQFF
TGTGCCAGCAGCTTGTACGAGTTTAAGCAGTTCTTC
>.|TRBJ2-7|TRBD1|TRBV7-9
CASSLEGQGFYEQYF
TGTGCCAGCAGCTTGGAAGGACAGGGTTTTTACGAGCAGTACTTC
>.|TRBJ2-3|.|TRBV2
CASTGESTDTQYF
TGTGCCAGCACCGGAGAGAGCACAGATACGCAGTATTTT
>few|TRBJ2-5|.|TRBV12-3/TRBV12-4
CASRLPDKWGPETQYF
TGTGCCAGCAGATTGCCGGACAAGTGGGGCCCGGAGACCCAGTACTTC
>.|TRBJ1-5|.|TRBV24-1
CATSGPLGRDFDQPQHF
TGTGCCACCAGTGGCCCCCTGGGCAGGGACTTCGATCAGCCCCAGCATTTT
>.|TRBJ1-2|.|TRBV12-3/TRBV12-4
CASSLAQMGGYGYTF
TGTGCCAGCAGTTTAGCGCAGATGGGCGGCTATGGCTACACCTTC
>.|TRBJ2-7|TRBD1|TRBV15
CATSRDRGFYEQYF
TGTGCCACCAGCAGGGACAGGGGGTTCTACGAGCAGTACTTC
>few|TRBJ1-1|.|TRBV4-2
CASSQDRGRGHSF
TGTGCCAGCAGCCAAGATAGGGGTCGCGGCCACAGTTTT
>.|TRBJ2-7|TRBD1|TRBV29-1
CSVRTGPNTYEQYF
TGCAGCGTCCGGACAGGACCCAACACCTACGAGCAGTACTTC
>.|TRBJ1-4|.|TRBV28
CASSVGSNNEQLFF
TGTGCCAGCAGTGTCGGGTCCAATAATGAACAACTGTTTTTT
>.|TRBJ2-1|.|TRBV7-9
CASSHIPGLWNEQFF
TGTGCCAGCAGCCACATTCCGGGCTTGTGGAATGAGCAGTTCTTC
>.|TRBJ1-2|.|TRBV7-2
CASSSDRGRGGYTF
TGTGCCAGCAGCTCGGACCGGGGGCGAGGTGGCTACACCTTC
>few|TRBJ2-1|.|TRBV4-3
CASSQDTGDNEQFF
TGCGCCAGCAGCCAAGATACGGGGGACAATGAGCAGTTCTTC
>many|TRBJ1-2|TRBD1|TRBV6-5
CASSSPGQGDYGYTF
TGTGCCAGCAGTTCCCCGGGACAGGGTGACTATGGCTACACCTTC
>.|TRBJ2-1|TRBD2|TRBV27
CASSSIAGAWGEQFF
TGTGCCAGCAGTTCGATAGCGGGAGCGTGGGGGGAGCAGTTCTTC
>few|TRBJ2-5|TRBD1|TRBV29-1
CSVEPGTAQETQYF
TGCAGCGTTGAACCGGGGACAGCCCAAGAGACCCAGTACTTC
>.|TRBJ2-3|.|TRBV28
CASSLYADTDTQYF
TGTGCCAGCAGTTTATATGCAGATACAGATACGCAGTATTTT
>few|TRBJ2-7|.|TRBV28
CASSHSGTYEQYF
TGTGCCAGCAGTCATAGCGGAACCTACGAGCAGTACTTC
>.|TRBJ2-5|TRBD1|TRBV5-1
CASKTGAQETQYF
TGCGCCAGCAAGACAGGGGCCCAAGAGACCCAGTACTTC
>.|TRBJ2-1|TRBD2|TRBV9
CASSVAASGSSYNEQFF
TGTGCCAGCAGCGTAGCGGCTAGCGGGAGCTCCTACAATGAGCAGTTCTTC
>.|TRBJ2-1|TRBD1|TRBV5-6
CASSLTGGVYNEQFF
TGTGCCAGCAGCTTGACAGGGGGCGTCTACAATGAGCAGTTCTTC
>.|TRBJ2-2|TRBD2|TRBV20-1
CSARDRLAGGYGGELFF
TGCAGTGCTAGAGATCGACTAGCGGGAGGATATGGCGGGGAGCTGTTTTTT
>many|TRBJ1-2|.|TRBV6-5
CASRKGGPNYGYTF
TGTGCCAGCAGGAAGGGGGGACCAAACTATGGCTACACCTTC
>.|TRBJ1-4|.|TRBV30
CAWSVGEYEKLFF
TGTGCCTGGAGTGTCGGTGAATATGAAAAACTGTTTTTT
>.|TRBJ2-3|.|TRBV20-1
CSARETPSTDTQYF
TGCAGTGCTAGGGAGACCCCAAGCACAGATACGCAGTATTTT
>.|TRBJ1-1|.|TRBV19
CASKGVMNTEAFF
TGTGCCAGTAAGGGAGTCATGAACACTGAAGCTTTCTTT
>few|TRBJ1-1|TRBD1|TRBV29-1
CSVGPYGTESEAFF
TGCAGCGTTGGGCCTTACGGGACAGAGAGTGAAGCTTTCTTT